A single T cell receptor (beta chain) is shown here with its context. The ends were cut back, 3 bases at V and 5 bases at J, with 15 bases in the middle. CDR3 length: 15 amino acids. This sample is drawn from a study of blood T cell repertoires in COVID-19. Study context: COVID-19 samples from acute and convalescent phases originated in the United States, Italy and Spain.

Original processing notes: Reference gene primer amplification gave nucleated cell count estimates. The table came from immunoSEQ multiplex PCR; TCRdb's copy has only in-frame clones and leaves some out. That table furnishes V, J and clone size, whereas the DNA furnished D and trimming. The table has 300,000 to 400,000 clones, roughly 90% seen once; the top ten hold 2.9%. Material: peripheral blood. The chain couples TRBV5-3 to TRBJ1-5; unclear D gene. TRBV5-3 is an ORF; its function is uncertain. The TCR sequence derives from a woman younger than 45 with COVID-19, enrolled during active disease. As DNA, the CDR3 is TGTGCCAGAAGCTCCCTAGGCCGTTGGTATCAGCCCCAGCATTTT. It is translated as CARSSLGRWYQPQHF.